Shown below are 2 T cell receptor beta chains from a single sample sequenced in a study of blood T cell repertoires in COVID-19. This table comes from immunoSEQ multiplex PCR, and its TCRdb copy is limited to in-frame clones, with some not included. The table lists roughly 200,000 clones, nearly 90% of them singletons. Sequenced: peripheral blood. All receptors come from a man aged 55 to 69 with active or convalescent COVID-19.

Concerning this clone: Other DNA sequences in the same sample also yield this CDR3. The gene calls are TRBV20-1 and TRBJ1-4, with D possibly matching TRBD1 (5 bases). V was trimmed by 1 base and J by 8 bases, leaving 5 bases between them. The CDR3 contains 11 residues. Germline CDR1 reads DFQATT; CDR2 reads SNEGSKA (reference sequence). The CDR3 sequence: CSARGGEKLFF. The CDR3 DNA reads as TGCAGTGCTAGAGGGGGCGAAAAACTGTTTTTT.

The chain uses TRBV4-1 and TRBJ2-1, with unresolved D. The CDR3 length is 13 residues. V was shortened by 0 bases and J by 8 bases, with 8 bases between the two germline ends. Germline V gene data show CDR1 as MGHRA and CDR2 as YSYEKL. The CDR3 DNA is TGCGCCAGCAGCCAAGATCTGGCCTATGAGCAGTTCTTC. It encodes CASSQDLAYEQFF.